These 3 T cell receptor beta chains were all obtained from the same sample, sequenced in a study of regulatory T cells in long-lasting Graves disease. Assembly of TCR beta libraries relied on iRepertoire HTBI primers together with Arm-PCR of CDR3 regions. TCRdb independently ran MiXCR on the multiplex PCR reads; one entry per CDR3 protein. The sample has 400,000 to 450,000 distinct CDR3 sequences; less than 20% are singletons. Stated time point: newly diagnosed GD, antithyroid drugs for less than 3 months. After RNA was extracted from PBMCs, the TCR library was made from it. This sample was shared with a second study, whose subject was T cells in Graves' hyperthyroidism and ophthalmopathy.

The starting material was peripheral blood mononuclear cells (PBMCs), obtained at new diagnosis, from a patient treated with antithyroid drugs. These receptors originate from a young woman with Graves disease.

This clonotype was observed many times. The CDR3 DNA reads as TGCAGTGCCCCGGACAAAGGGGTAGATACGCAGTATTTT. This codes for CSAPDKGVDTQYF. This chain links TRBV20-1 with TRBJ2-3; D perhaps matches TRBD1 (5 bases). The germline V and J ends were trimmed by 6 bases and 5 bases, with 15 bases remaining between them. This CDR3 is built from 13 residues. Germline CDR1 reads DFQATT; CDR2 reads SNEGSKA (reference sequence).

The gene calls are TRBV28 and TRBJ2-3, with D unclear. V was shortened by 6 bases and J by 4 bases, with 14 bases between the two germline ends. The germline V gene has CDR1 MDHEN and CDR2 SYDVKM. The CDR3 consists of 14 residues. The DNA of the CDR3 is TGTGCCAGCAGCTTGGCCCCGAGTGCAGATACGCAGTATTTT. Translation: CASSLAPSADTQYF.

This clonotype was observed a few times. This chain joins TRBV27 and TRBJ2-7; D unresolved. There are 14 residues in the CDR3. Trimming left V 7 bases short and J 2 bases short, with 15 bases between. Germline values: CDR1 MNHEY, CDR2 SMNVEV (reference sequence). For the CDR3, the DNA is TGTGCCAGCACCTACTCTATGGGTCCCTACGAGCAGTACTTC. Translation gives CASTYSMGPYEQYF.